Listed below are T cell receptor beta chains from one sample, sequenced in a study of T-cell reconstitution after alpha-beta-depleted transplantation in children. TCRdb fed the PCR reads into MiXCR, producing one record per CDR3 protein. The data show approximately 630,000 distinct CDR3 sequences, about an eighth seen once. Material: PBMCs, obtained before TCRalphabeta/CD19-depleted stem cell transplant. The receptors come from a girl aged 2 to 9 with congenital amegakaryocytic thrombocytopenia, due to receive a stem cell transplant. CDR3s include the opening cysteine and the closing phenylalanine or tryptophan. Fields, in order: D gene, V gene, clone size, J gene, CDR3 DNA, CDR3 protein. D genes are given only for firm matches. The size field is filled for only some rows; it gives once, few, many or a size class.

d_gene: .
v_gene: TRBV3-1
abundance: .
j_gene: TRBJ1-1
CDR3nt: TGTGCCAGCAGCCAAACCCGAAGGATTGGCACTGAAGCTTTCTTT
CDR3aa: CASSQTRRIGTEAFF

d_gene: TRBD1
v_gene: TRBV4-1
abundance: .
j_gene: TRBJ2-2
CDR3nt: TGCGCCAGCAGCCTCCAACACAGGGGTCACGAGCCCGGGGAGCTGTTTTTT
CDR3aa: CASSLQHRGHEPGELFF

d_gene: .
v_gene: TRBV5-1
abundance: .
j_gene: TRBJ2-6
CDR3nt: TGCGCCAGCAGCTTGGCAGACACCACCTCTGGGGCCAACGTCCTGACTTTC
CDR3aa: CASSLADTTSGANVLTF

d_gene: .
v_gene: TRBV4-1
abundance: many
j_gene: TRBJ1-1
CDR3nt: TGCGCCAGCAGCCAGACAGCGGGGCCCACTGAAGCTTTCTTT
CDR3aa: CASSQTAGPTEAFF

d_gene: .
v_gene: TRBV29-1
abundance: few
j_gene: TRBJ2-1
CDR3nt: TGCAGCGTGCCAGTTTGGGACACCCTTCCCTACAATGAGCAGTTCTTC
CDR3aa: CSVPVWDTLPYNEQFF

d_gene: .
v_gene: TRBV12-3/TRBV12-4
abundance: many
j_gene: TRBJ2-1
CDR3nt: TGTGCCAGCAGTTTAGGCCCTAGCGCTTACAATGAGCAGTTCTTC
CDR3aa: CASSLGPSAYNEQFF

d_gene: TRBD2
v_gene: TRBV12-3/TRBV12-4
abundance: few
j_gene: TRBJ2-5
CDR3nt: TGTGCCAGCAGACCGACGGGGGGGAGAAAGACCCAGTACTTC
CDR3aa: CASRPTGGRKTQYF

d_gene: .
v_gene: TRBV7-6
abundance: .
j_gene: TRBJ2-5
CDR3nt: TGTGCCAGCAGCTTGACAATCCAAGAGACCCAGTACTTC
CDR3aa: CASSLTIQETQYF

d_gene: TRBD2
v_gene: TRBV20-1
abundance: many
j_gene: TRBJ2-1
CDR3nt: TGCAGTGCTAACCCGGGACTAGCGGGCAATGAGCAGTTCTTC
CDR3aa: CSANPGLAGNEQFF

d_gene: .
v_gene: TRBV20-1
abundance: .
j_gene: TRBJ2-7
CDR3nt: TGCAGTGCTAGAGATCGGATGAGGCGGGCAGGGCCTCTCTACGAGCAGTACTTC
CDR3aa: CSARDRMRRAGPLYEQYF

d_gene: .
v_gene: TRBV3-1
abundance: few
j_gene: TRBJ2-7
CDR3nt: TGTGCCAGCAGTCCTGAGAGCGGGCCCCCCTACGAGCAGTACTTC
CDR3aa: CASSPESGPPYEQYF

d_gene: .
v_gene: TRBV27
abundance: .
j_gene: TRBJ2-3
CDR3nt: TGTGCCAGCAGTTTAATGACCATGGATACGCAGTATTTT
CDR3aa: CASSLMTMDTQYF

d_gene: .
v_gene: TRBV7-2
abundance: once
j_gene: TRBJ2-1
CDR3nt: TGTGCCAGCAGCCAGTTTAAGCTTAGCTCCTACAATGAGCAGTTCTTC
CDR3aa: CASSQFKLSSYNEQFF

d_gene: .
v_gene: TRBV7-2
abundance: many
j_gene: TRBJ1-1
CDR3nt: TGTGCCAGCAGCCATTGGGGGCCGACTGAAGCTTTCTTT
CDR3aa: CASSHWGPTEAFF

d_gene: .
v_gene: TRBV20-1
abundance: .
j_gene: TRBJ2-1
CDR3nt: TGCAGTGCACCCCGGGAGCGTGAGCAGTTCTTC
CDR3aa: CSAPREREQFF

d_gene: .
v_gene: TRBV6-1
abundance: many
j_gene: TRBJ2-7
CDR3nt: TGTGCCAGCAGTCGTACGACGAGCTACGAGCAGTACTTC
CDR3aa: CASSRTTSYEQYF

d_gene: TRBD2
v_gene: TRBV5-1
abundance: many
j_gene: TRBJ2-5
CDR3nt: TGCGCCAGCAGCTTGGGACTAGCTATATGGGAGACCCAGTACTTC
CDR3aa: CASSLGLAIWETQYF

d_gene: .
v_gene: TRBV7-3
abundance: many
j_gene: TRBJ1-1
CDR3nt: TGTGCCAGCAGCTTAACGTCAGGGGTGGGCACTGAAGCTTTCTTT
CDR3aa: CASSLTSGVGTEAFF

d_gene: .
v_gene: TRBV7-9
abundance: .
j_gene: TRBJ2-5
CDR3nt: TGTGCCAGCAGCTTATTCTCACAAGAGACCCAGTACTTC
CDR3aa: CASSLFSQETQYF

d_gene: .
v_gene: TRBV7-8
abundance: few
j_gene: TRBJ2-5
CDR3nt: TGTGCCAGCAGCCTAGTAGCGATTCAAGAGACCCAGTACTTC
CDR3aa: CASSLVAIQETQYF

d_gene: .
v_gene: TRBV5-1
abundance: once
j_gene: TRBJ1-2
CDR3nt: TGCGCCAGCAGCTGGGCGGGACCTGATTCCTATGGCTACACCTTC
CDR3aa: CASSWAGPDSYGYTF

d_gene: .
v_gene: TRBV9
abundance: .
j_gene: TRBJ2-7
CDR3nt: TGTGCCAGCAGCCCACAACCCCCTGGAGGCGAGCAGTACTTC
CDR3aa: CASSPQPPGGEQYF

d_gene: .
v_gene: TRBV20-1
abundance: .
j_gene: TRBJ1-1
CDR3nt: TGCAGTGCTAGGCTCCCCCGCGAAGCTTTCTTT
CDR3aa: CSARLPREAFF

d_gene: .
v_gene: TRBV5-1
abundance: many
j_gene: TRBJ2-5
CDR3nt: TGCGCCAGCAGCCAAACCGTGGAGACCCAGTACTTC
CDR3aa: CASSQTVETQYF

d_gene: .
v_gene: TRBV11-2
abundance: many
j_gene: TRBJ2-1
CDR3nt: TGTGCCAGCAGCTACAGCGCGAATGAGCAGTTCTTC
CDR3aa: CASSYSANEQFF

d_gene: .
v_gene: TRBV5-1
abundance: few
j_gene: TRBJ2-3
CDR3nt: TGCGCCAGCAGCCTCCGGACCATCGCTAGCACAGATACGCAGTATTTT
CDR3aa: CASSLRTIASTDTQYF

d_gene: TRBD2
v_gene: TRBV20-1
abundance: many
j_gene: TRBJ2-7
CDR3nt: TGCAGTGCTAGCCTAGCGGTAACCTACGAGCAGTACTTC
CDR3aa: CSASLAVTYEQYF

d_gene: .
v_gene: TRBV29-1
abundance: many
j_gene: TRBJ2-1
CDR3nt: TGCAGCGTTCTTGAGAATGAGCAGTTCTTC
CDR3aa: CSVLENEQFF

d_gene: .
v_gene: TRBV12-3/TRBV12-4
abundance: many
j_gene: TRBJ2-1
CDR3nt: TGTGCCAGCAGTTTTGTAGGGGCGGGTGAGCAGTTCTTC
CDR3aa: CASSFVGAGEQFF

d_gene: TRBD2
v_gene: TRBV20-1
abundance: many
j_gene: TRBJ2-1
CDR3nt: TGCAGTGCTAGAAGGACTAGCGGGAGGGCTAATGAGCAGTTCTTC
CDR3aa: CSARRTSGRANEQFF

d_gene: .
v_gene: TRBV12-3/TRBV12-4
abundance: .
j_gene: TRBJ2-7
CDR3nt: TGTGCCAGCAGTTTTGAGAGGGGGGTCTACGAGCAGTACTTC
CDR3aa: CASSFERGVYEQYF

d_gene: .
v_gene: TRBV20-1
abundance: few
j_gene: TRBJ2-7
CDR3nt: TGCAGTGCTAGAGATCTACTAGCTACCTACGAGCAGTACTTC
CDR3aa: CSARDLLATYEQYF

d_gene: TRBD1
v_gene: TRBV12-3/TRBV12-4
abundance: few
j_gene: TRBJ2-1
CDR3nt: TGTGCCAGCAGTTTGGGACAGGGGGCTAGTGAGCAGTTCTTC
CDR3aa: CASSLGQGASEQFF

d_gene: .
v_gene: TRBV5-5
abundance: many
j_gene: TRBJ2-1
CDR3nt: TGTGCCAGCACCCTGGGGGGATATAGCTCCTACAATGAGCAGTTCTTC
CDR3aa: CASTLGGYSSYNEQFF

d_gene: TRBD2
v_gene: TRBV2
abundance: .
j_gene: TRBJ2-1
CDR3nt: TGTGCCAGCAGAGTCAGAAGCCTTGTAGCGGGCTACAATGAGCAGTTCTTC
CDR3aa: CASRVRSLVAGYNEQFF

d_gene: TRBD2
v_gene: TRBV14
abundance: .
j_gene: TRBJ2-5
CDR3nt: TGTGCCAGCAGCCAATCGACTAGCGGGTTCCAAGAGACCCAGTACTTC
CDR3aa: CASSQSTSGFQETQYF

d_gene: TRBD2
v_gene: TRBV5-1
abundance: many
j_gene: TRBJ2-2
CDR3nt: TGCGCCAGCAGCTTGATCAGCGGGACGGGCGGGGAGCTGTTTTTT
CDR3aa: CASSLISGTGGELFF

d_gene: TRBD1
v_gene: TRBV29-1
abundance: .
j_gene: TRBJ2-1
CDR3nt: TGCAGCGTTGTATTAAGGGACAGGACGGGAAATGAGCAGTTCTTC
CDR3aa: CSVVLRDRTGNEQFF

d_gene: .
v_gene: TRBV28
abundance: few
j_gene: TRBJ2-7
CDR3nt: TGTGCCAGCAGTTATCATACGAGCTCCTACGAGCAGTACTTC
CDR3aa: CASSYHTSSYEQYF

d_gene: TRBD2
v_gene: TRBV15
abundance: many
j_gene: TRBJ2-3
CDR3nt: TGTGCCACCAGCAGTTACCTCCTAGCGGGGACGCAGTATTTT
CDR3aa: CATSSYLLAGTQYF

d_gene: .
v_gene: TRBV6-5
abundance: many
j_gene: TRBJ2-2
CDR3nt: TGTGCCAGCAGTTACTTTAGCTCCAGACTAGGCACCGGGGAGCTGTTTTTT
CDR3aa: CASSYFSSRLGTGELFF

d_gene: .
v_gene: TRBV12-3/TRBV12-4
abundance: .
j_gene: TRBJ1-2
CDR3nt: TGTGCCAGCAGTTTAGGTCCCCTTCCATCTAACTATGGCTACACCTTC
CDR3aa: CASSLGPLPSNYGYTF

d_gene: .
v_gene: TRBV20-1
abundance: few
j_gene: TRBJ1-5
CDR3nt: TGCAGTGCCAACAGGGATGGTGGCAATCAGCCCCAGCATTTT
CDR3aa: CSANRDGGNQPQHF

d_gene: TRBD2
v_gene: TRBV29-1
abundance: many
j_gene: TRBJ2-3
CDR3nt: TGCAGCGTTAGGTACCGGACTAGCGGTTCTATCGGCACAGATACGCAGTATTTT
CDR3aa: CSVRYRTSGSIGTDTQYF

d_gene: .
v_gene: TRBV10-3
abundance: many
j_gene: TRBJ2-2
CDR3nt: TGTGCCATCAGTGGAGTCGCGAACACCGGGGAGCTGTTTTTT
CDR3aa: CAISGVANTGELFF

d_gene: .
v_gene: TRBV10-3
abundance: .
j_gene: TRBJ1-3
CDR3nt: TGTGCCATCACCGAACAGGGAAGCTCTGGAAACACCATATATTTT
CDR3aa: CAITEQGSSGNTIYF

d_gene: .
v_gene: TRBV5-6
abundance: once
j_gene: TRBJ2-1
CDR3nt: TGTGCCACCAGGCCGAGGTTGACAGCCTACAATGAGCAGTTCTTC
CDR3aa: CATRPRLTAYNEQFF

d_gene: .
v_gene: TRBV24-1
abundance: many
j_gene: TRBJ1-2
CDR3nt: TGTGCCACCAGTGATTTAAGCAGGGCGGGTGGCTACACCTTC
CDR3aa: CATSDLSRAGGYTF

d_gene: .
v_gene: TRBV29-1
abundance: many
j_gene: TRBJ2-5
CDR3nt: TGCAGCGTTGAAGGACAGAACCAAGAGACCCAGTACTTC
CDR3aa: CSVEGQNQETQYF

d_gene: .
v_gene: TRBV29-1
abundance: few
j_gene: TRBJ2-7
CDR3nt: TGCAGCGTGAGGGGGACCGTAAGCTACGAGCAGTACTTC
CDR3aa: CSVRGTVSYEQYF